These 4 T cell receptor beta chains share one sample of origin, sequenced in a study of blood T cell repertoires in COVID-19. Measured with immunoSEQ multiplex PCR; TCRdb has only the in-frame clones, and not every one. The data contain 150,000 to 200,000 clones, 65% to 90% of them seen just once; the ten biggest clones take up around 9%. Sequencing input: peripheral blood. The receptors stem from a man between 45 and 60 years old with active or convalescent COVID-19.

This chain uses TRBV5-1 with TRBJ2-7; maybe TRBD2 (5 bases). Germline V CDR1 and CDR2: SGHRS, YFSETQ. Trimming took off 4 bases at V and 3 bases at J, with 14 bases between the two ends. This CDR3 comprises 14 residues. The CDR3 coding sequence is TGCGCCAGCAGCCCGGAGGCGGATCTCTACGAGCAGTACTTC. Translation gives CASSPEADLYEQYF.

The CDR3 sequence is CATSGLLAGGTDTQYF. For the CDR3, the DNA is TGTGCCACCAGCGGGCTACTAGCGGGAGGCACAGATACGCAGTATTTT. The gene calls are TRBV15 and TRBJ2-3, with 11 bases identical to TRBD2. The CDR3 has 16 amino acids. CDR1 is LNHNV and CDR2 is YYDKDF in the germline V gene (reference sequence). With V trimmed by 5 bases and J by 1 base, 5 bases remained unmatched.

This sequence joins TRBV4-2 and TRBJ2-2; 8 positions agree with TRBD2. There are 17 residues in the CDR3. Germline V gene lookup returns CDR1 LGHNA and CDR2 YNFKEQ. Germline trimming cut 0 bases from V and 6 bases from J; bases unmatched to any gene: 9. Written as DNA, the CDR3 is TGTGCCAGCAGCCAAGAAGGGGGACTAGTAGGCGCCGGGGAGCTGTTTTTT. Its translation is CASSQEGGLVGAGELFF.

About this clone itself: The same CDR3 arises from other DNA sequences in this sample as well. J is TRBJ2-2 and V is TRBV7-3, with 7 positions matching TRBD1. After removal of 5 bases from V and 2 bases from J, the junction contained 5 bases not matched to a gene. Germline V CDR1 and CDR2: SGHTA, FQGTGA. This CDR3 spans 15 amino acids. The chain's CDR3 is CASSLWDRNTGELFF. As DNA, the CDR3 is TGTGCCAGCAGCCTCTGGGACAGAAACACCGGGGAGCTGTTTTTT.